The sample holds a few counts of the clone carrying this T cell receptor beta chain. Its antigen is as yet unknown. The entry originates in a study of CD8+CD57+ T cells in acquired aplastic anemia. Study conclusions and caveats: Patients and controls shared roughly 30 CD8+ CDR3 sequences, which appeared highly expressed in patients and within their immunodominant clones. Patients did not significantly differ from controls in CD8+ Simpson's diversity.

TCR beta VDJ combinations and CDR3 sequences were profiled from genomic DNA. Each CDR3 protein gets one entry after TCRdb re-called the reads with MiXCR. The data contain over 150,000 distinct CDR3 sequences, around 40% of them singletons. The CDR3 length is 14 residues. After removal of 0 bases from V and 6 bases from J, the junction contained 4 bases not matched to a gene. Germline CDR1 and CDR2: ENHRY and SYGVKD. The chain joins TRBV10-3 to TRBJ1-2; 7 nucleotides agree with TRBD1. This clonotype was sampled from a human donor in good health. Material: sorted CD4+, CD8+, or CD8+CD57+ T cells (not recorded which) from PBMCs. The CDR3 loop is CAISESAGGHGYTF. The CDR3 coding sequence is TGTGCCATCAGTGAGTCGGCAGGGGGTCATGGCTACACCTTC.